A selection of T cell receptor beta chains follows, all from one sample in a study of shared clonotypes between healthy human individuals. TCRdb's table, derived via immunoSEQ multiplex PCR, lists solely in-frame clones and lacks some. The data contain 1.6 million or so clones, approximately 98.5% of them singletons. Sequencing used naive CD4+ T cells sorted from blood. The receptors originated from a man aged 30-40 years in good health. Both conserved end residues are part of each CDR3. D genes are given only for firm matches. Expanded clones are given a class, and other clones once, few, many or no size at all.

v_gene,j_gene,d_gene,abundance,CDR3nt,CDR3aa
TRBV19,TRBJ2-3,.,.,TGTGCCAGTAAGGGGGTGGCATCCACAAGCACAGATACGCAGTATTTT,CASKGVASTSTDTQYF
TRBV7-9,TRBJ2-2,TRBD2,.,TGTGCCAGCAGCCCGGCGGGCGGGAGGCCGGGCACCGGGGAGCTGTTTTTT,CASSPAGGRPGTGELFF
TRBV19,TRBJ2-5,.,.,TGTGCCAGTAGTATAACCAGGATCTCGTACCAAGAGACCCAGTACTTC,CASSITRISYQETQYF
TRBV19,TRBJ2-7,.,.,TGTGCCAGTAGTATAAGGGGAGGAGGCAGGAGGCCCTACTACGAGCAGTACTTC,CASSIRGGGRRPYYEQYF
TRBV2,TRBJ1-3,.,once,TGTGCCAGCAGTGACCAAATCTCTGGAAACACCATATATTTT,CASSDQISGNTIYF
TRBV14,TRBJ2-7,.,.,TGTGCCAGCAGCCTTTCGAGGGCGAACGAGCAGTACTTC,CASSLSRANEQYF
TRBV6-5,TRBJ2-7,.,.,TGTGCCAGCAGTTACAACAGCTACTCCTACGAGCAGTACTTC,CASSYNSYSYEQYF
TRBV9,TRBJ2-2,.,.,TGTGCCAGCAGCGAACGGAGTGGGGGCCCCGGGGAGCTGTTTTTT,CASSERSGGPGELFF
TRBV29-1,TRBJ1-1,TRBD1,.,TGCAGCGTGGACATGGGGACAGACGAAGCTTTCTTT,CSVDMGTDEAFF
TRBV5-6,TRBJ1-2,.,.,TGTGCCAGCAGCTTATTTGGTGGCTACACCTTC,CASSLFGGYTF
TRBV4-1,TRBJ2-7,.,.,TGCGCCAGCAGCCCCCGGGGTGACTCCTACGAGCAGTACTTC,CASSPRGDSYEQYF
TRBV7-2,TRBJ2-7,TRBD2,.,TGTGCCAGCAGCCCTACTAGCGTTCATCTCTCCTACGAGCAGTACTTC,CASSPTSVHLSYEQYF
TRBV6-5,TRBJ1-2,TRBD1,.,TGTGCCAGCAGCCGGGGACAGTACTATGGCTACACCTTC,CASSRGQYYGYTF
TRBV2,TRBJ2-3,.,.,TGTGCCAGCGGGGTGACAGTCACAGATACGCAGTATTTT,CASGVTVTDTQYF
TRBV6-1,TRBJ1-4,.,.,TGTGCCAGCACCCCCCGGGAGGAGGAAAAACTGTTTTTT,CASTPREEEKLFF
TRBV6-1,TRBJ2-1,.,.,TGTGCCAGCAGTGAAGAGTACGAGCAGTTCTTC,CASSEEYEQFF
TRBV9,TRBJ2-1,.,.,TGTGCCAGCAGCGTATGGAGTTCACCGGCAACCTACAATGAGCAGTTCTTC,CASSVWSSPATYNEQFF
TRBV7-2,TRBJ2-3,TRBD1,.,TGTGCCAGCAGCTTGTGGACAGGGTCGCTGTGGGAAACAGATACGCAGTATTTT,CASSLWTGSLWETDTQYF
TRBV20-1,TRBJ1-2,TRBD1,.,TGCAGTGCGCGACAGGGTTGGGGCTACACCTTC,CSARQGWGYTF
TRBV27,TRBJ1-1,.,.,TGTGCCAGCAGCCAGGGGCGCGAAGCTTTCTTT,CASSQGREAFF
TRBV19,TRBJ2-1,.,.,TGTGCCAGTAGTATCGGGGTGGGCCAGAATGAGCAGTTCTTC,CASSIGVGQNEQFF
TRBV7-9,TRBJ1-2,.,once,TGTGCCAGCAGCCCCGAGGATTTGGGCGGCAGGGGCTATGGCTACACCTTC,CASSPEDLGGRGYGYTF
TRBV4-1,TRBJ2-1,.,.,TGCGCCAGCAGCCAAGATCTGTCGACAGCGGACTCCTACAATGAGCAGTTCTTC,CASSQDLSTADSYNEQFF
TRBV27,TRBJ2-3,TRBD2,.,TGTGCCAGCAGTACCCCCTGGACTAGCGGAGACACAGATACGCAGTATTTT,CASSTPWTSGDTDTQYF
TRBV7-3,TRBJ2-5,TRBD2,.,TGTGCCAGCAGCTCCCGACTAGCGGGCATCAGTACCCAGTACTTC,CASSSRLAGISTQYF
TRBV4-1,TRBJ2-1,.,.,TGCGCCAGCAGCCAAGTTTGGAGAGACTACAATGAGCAGTTCTTC,CASSQVWRDYNEQFF
TRBV10-1,TRBJ2-1,.,.,TGCGCCAGCACCCGAGAGGTACAGTCCAACTACAATGAGCAGTTCTTC,CASTREVQSNYNEQFF
TRBV28,TRBJ2-7,.,.,TGTGCCAGCAGTCCATACGGGACTGGCGAGCAGTACTTC,CASSPYGTGEQYF
TRBV27,TRBJ2-7,TRBD1,.,TGTGCCAGCAGCTCCCTCGGACAGGGTCCCTTCTACGAGCAGTACTTC,CASSSLGQGPFYEQYF